This TCR beta chain was sequenced for a study of blood T cells in healthy people across ages. The CDR3 sequence is 13 residues long. V gave up 4 bases and J gave up 9 bases; unmatched junction bases: 3. Germline V gene sequence: CDR1 SGHVS, CDR2 FNYEAQ. Primers used in a second PCR of roughly 6 to 11 cycles were a sample-barcoded 5' primer and a J-beta primer mix. MiXCR, run by TCRdb on the 5' RACE reads, gives a single entry per CDR3 protein. The table includes roughly 1.7 million distinct CDR3 sequences, roughly a third detected once. Sequencing used blood. The sequence came from a woman in her twenties or thirties in good health. This chain links TRBV7-6 with TRBJ1-1; 12 nucleotides line up with TRBD1. CDR3 nucleotides: TGTGCCAGCAGCTCCGGGACAGGGGGCCAAGCTTTCTTT. It translates to CASSSGTGGQAFF.